Listed below are T cell receptor beta chains from one sample, sequenced in a study of T-cell reconstitution after alpha-beta-depleted transplantation in children. TCRdb passed the PCR reads through MiXCR, listing each CDR3 protein once. The sample comprises about 610,000 distinct CDR3 sequences, 10% to 13% of which are singletons, and roughly 4% rests with the top ten. The source material was PBMCs from the stem cell graft donor, sampled from the stem cell graft. The receptors originated from a human donor who donated a stem cell graft to a child with acute myeloid leukemia. The CDR3 runs from the conserved cysteine through the conserved F or W. The D gene is left open where the match is weak. Expanded clones are given a class, and other clones once, few, many or no size at all.

d_call,clone_size,j_call,v_call,cdr3_nt,cdr3_aa
.,.,TRBJ2-5,TRBV5-1,TGCGCCAGCAGCTTGGAGGTCGGGCCCCAAGAGACCCAGTACTTC,CASSLEVGPQETQYF
TRBD2,.,TRBJ2-3,TRBV9,TGTGCCAGCAGCCCGAGTGGTATGAGCGGGAGGGTTTCTACAGATACGCAGTATTTT,CASSPSGMSGRVSTDTQYF
TRBD2,.,TRBJ2-1,TRBV20-1,TGCAGTGCTAGTGGGAGGGGAAGTCGGGGGTTTGAGCAGTTCTTC,CSASGRGSRGFEQFF
.,.,TRBJ2-4,TRBV27,TGTGCCAGCAGTCCGGGGTCGGGGCGTGTTCAGTACTTC,CASSPGSGRVQYF
TRBD1,.,TRBJ2-2,TRBV9,TGTGCCAGCAGCTCCTCAGGGGGACCCAGCCCCGGGGAGCTGTTTTTT,CASSSSGGPSPGELFF
.,many,TRBJ2-5,TRBV20-1,TGCAGTGCTAGACAAGACAGAGACCAAGAGACCCAGTACTTC,CSARQDRDQETQYF
.,many,TRBJ1-2,TRBV14,TGTGCCAGCAGCCAAGAGCCCAGGACCTATGGCTACACCTTC,CASSQEPRTYGYTF
TRBD2,.,TRBJ2-1,TRBV2,TGTGCCAGCAGTGGGGGACTAGCGGGAGACGATGAGCAGTTCTTC,CASSGGLAGDDEQFF
.,many,TRBJ2-5,TRBV5-1,TGCGCCAGCAGCGGGACACAAGAGACCCAGTACTTC,CASSGTQETQYF
.,many,TRBJ1-2,TRBV29-1,TGCAGCGTCTCGGGGAACTATGGCTACACCTTC,CSVSGNYGYTF
.,few,TRBJ2-1,TRBV6-2/TRBV6-3,TGTGCCAGCAGCCACGGACCTGAGCAGTTCTTC,CASSHGPEQFF
TRBD2,.,TRBJ2-3,TRBV7-8,TGTGCCAGCAGCCTAATGGGAGGGCGCACAGATACGCAGTATTTT,CASSLMGGRTDTQYF
TRBD2,few,TRBJ2-5,TRBV7-4,TGTGCCAGCAGCTCCCCCCCGACTAGCGCCAGAGGTACCCAGTACTTC,CASSSPPTSARGTQYF
TRBD2,.,TRBJ2-3,TRBV5-1,TGCGCCAGCAGCTCAAAACTAGCGGGAGTCTCTACAGATACGCAGTATTTT,CASSSKLAGVSTDTQYF
TRBD2,many,TRBJ2-1,TRBV20-1,TGCAGTGCCGAAAGCCCACTTAAGACTAGCGGGAGTTACAATGAGCAGTTCTTC,CSAESPLKTSGSYNEQFF
.,.,TRBJ1-2,TRBV28,TGTGCCAGCAGTCCTACGGTTATCTATGGCTACACCTTC,CASSPTVIYGYTF
.,few,TRBJ2-2,TRBV4-2,TGTGCCAGCAGCCAAGATCCTTTAGGCGGAGGGGGGACCGGGGAGCTGTTTTTT,CASSQDPLGGGGTGELFF
.,many,TRBJ1-6,TRBV2,TGTGCCGGGCGTTGGGGGGTCGTCAATTCACCCCTCCACTTT,CAGRWGVVNSPLHF
TRBD1,.,TRBJ2-5,TRBV24-1,TGTGCCACCAGTGATCCCAGGGACAGCGGAGAGACCCAGTACTTC,CATSDPRDSGETQYF
.,.,TRBJ2-5,TRBV7-2,TGTGCCAGCAGCTCTACAGGGTTAGGTCAAGAGACCCAGTACTTC,CASSSTGLGQETQYF
.,many,TRBJ2-3,TRBV20-1,TGCAGTGCTAGAAAGGGAAGCACAGATACGCAGTATTTT,CSARKGSTDTQYF
.,once,TRBJ2-5,TRBV29-1,TGCAGCGTTGGGGGCGGAAACCGACAAGAGACCCAGTACTTC,CSVGGGNRQETQYF
.,.,TRBJ2-7,TRBV20-1,TGCAGTGCTCCCCGGCAGGGGAGCTCCTACGAGCAGTACTTC,CSAPRQGSSYEQYF
.,few,TRBJ2-7,TRBV5-1,TGCGCCAGCAGCTTGGCCCTGACTAGTAACTACGAGCAGTACTTC,CASSLALTSNYEQYF
.,few,TRBJ2-3,TRBV18,TGTGCCAGCTCACCACAGGGGCGCGAGTTGGGCACGCAGTATTTT,CASSPQGRELGTQYF
TRBD1,.,TRBJ2-1,TRBV28,TGTGCCAGCAGCCGGGTCGGGACAGGGGGTTACAATGAGCAGTTCTTC,CASSRVGTGGYNEQFF
.,.,TRBJ2-1,TRBV24-1,TGTGCCACCAGTGATTTACGCGGGTTGGGGAATGAGCAGTTCTTC,CATSDLRGLGNEQFF
.,.,TRBJ2-7,TRBV7-2,TGTGCCAGCAGCTTATCAGGCTCCCCTGTGGACGAGCAGTACTTC,CASSLSGSPVDEQYF
TRBD1,.,TRBJ2-7,TRBV5-1,TGCGCCAGCAGCGTTAGACAGGGACGGTCCTACGAGCAGTACTTC,CASSVRQGRSYEQYF
TRBD1,many,TRBJ2-7,TRBV29-1,TGCAGCGTCCGAGGGACAGGCCAGGGAGAGCAGTACTTC,CSVRGTGQGEQYF
.,.,TRBJ2-7,TRBV7-9,TGTGCCAGCAGCTTAGTTGGAGGTTTCGAGCAGTACTTC,CASSLVGGFEQYF
.,.,TRBJ1-2,TRBV4-2,TGTGCCAGCAGCCAGGCTGGGACGGGAGGAACGAAGCGAGGCTACACCTTC,CASSQAGTGGTKRGYTF
.,.,TRBJ1-5,TRBV29-1,TGCAGCGCTGTTTGGGGGGGCAATCAGCCCCAGCATTTT,CSAVWGGNQPQHF
TRBD2,.,TRBJ2-7,TRBV15,TGTGCCACCAGCAGAGAGGTGCCTGGACTAGGCGGCGAGCAGTACTTC,CATSREVPGLGGEQYF
TRBD2,many,TRBJ2-3,TRBV28,TGTGCCAGCAGCCGACTAGCGGGAGTGCCAGATACGCAGTATTTT,CASSRLAGVPDTQYF